These 15 T cell receptor beta chains were sequenced from one sample in a study of blood T cell repertoires in COVID-19. Sequenced by immunoSEQ multiplex PCR; TCRdb stores in-frame clones only, minus some. Counted here are 160,000 or so clones, over 85% occurring once; the ten biggest clones make up 1.5% to 2.5%. The specimen was peripheral blood. These receptors all come from a woman aged 60-70 years with COVID-19, enrolled during active disease.

CDR3 bases: TGTGCCAGTACCCTGGGCAGGTCGTATCAGCCCCAGCATTTT. It codes for CASTLGRSYQPQHF. The chain combines TRBV19 with TRBJ1-5; D is undetermined. This CDR3 region has 14 residues. Trimming left V 7 bases short and J 5 bases short, with 15 bases between. Germline CDR1 and CDR2: LNHDA and SQIVND (reference sequence). The full variable domain, completed using reference TRBV19 and TRBJ1-5, is DGGITQSPKYLFRKEGQNVTLSCEQNLNHDAMYWYRQDPGQGLRLIYYSQIVNDFQKGDIAEGYSVSREKKESFPLTVTSAQKNPTAFYLCASTLGRSYQPQHFGDGTRLSIL.

V gene TRBV11-2 combines with J gene TRBJ2-7, with 8 bases lining up with TRBD1. The CDR3 runs 15 residues. Germline V gene sequence: CDR1 SGHAT, CDR2 FQNNGV. After removal of 0 bases from V and 0 bases from J, the junction contained 1 base not matched to a gene. DNA of the CDR3: TGTGCCAGCAGCTTAGACGGACAGGGCTCCTACGAGCAGTACTTC. Translating gives CASSLDGQGSYEQYF.

The gene calls are TRBV5-1 and TRBJ2-1, with D possibly matching TRBD1 (6 bases). CDR3 length: 17 amino acids. V was cut by 0 bases and J by 4 bases, with 17 bases left in between. CDR1 and CDR2 from the germline V gene are SGHRS and YFSETQ. The CDR3 DNA reads as TGCGCCAGCAGCTTGGACCTAGACAGGAGAGGGTACAATGAGCAGTTCTTC. This translates into CASSLDLDRRGYNEQFF. Based on the CDR3 plus reference TRBV5-1 and TRBJ2-1, the full variable domain is KAGVTQTPRYLIKTRGQQVTLSCSPISGHRSVSWYQQTPGQGLQFLFEYFSETQRNKGNFPGRFSGRQFSNSRSEMNVSTLELGDSALYLCASSLDLDRRGYNEQFFGPGTRLTVL.

The V and J genes are TRBV10-3 and TRBJ2-1; maybe TRBD2 (6 bases). This CDR3 spans 13 amino acids. Trimming removed 7 bases at V and 5 bases at J, with 12 bases between. Germline V gene sequence: CDR1 ENHRY, CDR2 SYGVKD. The CDR3 bases are TGTGCCATCAACCTGGGCGGGGACAATGAGCAGTTCTTC. Protein: CAINLGGDNEQFF.

The J gene is TRBJ1-1, the V gene TRBV5-1; D unclear. CDR3 size: 13 residues. CDR1 and CDR2 from the germline V gene are SGHRS and YFSETQ. Trimming cost V 0 bases and J 5 bases, with 8 bases left between them. Here the CDR3 reads CASSLAVETEAFF. The CDR3 coding sequence is TGCGCCAGCAGCTTGGCGGTGGAGACTGAAGCTTTCTTT.

The CDR3 DNA is TGTGCCAGCAGCGGAGCGGGACAGGGGGGTCTCGGCACTGAAGCTTTCTTT. Amino acid sequence: CASSGAGQGGLGTEAFF. The V call is TRBV5-4, the J call TRBJ1-1; 11 bases fit TRBD1. The CDR3 covers 17 residues. V shed 4 bases and J 4 bases; nucleotides not matched to a gene: 12. In germline, CDR1 is SGHNT, CDR2 YYREEE (reference sequence).

The chain combines TRBV3-1 (or the pseudogene TRBV3-2) with TRBJ2-2; 10 bases agree with TRBD2. The CDR3 totals 15 residues. The V segment lost 6 bases and the J segment 5 bases; nucleotides outside the gene matches: 6. Germline-derived CDR1 and CDR2 are LGHDT and YNNKEL (reference sequence). In nucleotides, the CDR3 is TGTGCCAGCAGACCCGGGACTAGCGTAACCGGGGAGCTGTTTTTT. Its translation is CASRPGTSVTGELFF.

Note on this clone: One junction end does not reproduce the germline sequence, and a read error may be involved. The rearrangement joins TRBV12-3 or TRBV12-4 to TRBJ2-1; 9 bases line up with TRBD1. The CDR3 length is 11 residues. The CDR3 coding sequence is TGTGCCAGCACCCACAGGGGGCGGCTGGTCTTC. The encoded protein is CASTHRGRLVF.

V gene TRBV29-1 combines with J gene TRBJ1-1; 8 bases align to TRBD1. The CDR3 loop spans 13 amino acids. Germline V gene data show CDR1 as SQVTM and CDR2 as ANQGSEA. With V trimmed by 6 bases and J by 10 bases, 13 bases remained unmatched. The CDR3 bases are TGCAGCGTGGGACAGGCCATGGGATCCAGAGCTTTCTTT. Translation gives CSVGQAMGSRAFF.

CDR3 DNA sequence: TGCGCCAGCAGCCAATTCGTAGGGACATTTAATTCACCCCTCCACTTT. Translation gives CASSQFVGTFNSPLHF. The chain links TRBV4-3 to TRBJ1-6, with D perhaps matching TRBD1 (6 bases). Deletions cut 2 bases from V and 6 bases from J, with 14 bases between. The CDR3 spans 16 residues. Germline-derived CDR1 and CDR2 are LGHNA and YSLEER.

J is TRBJ1-5 and V is TRBV18; 9 nucleotides line up with TRBD1. The CDR3 has 14 amino acids. The junction had 2 bases not matched to a gene; V was cut back by 6 bases and J by 2 bases. Germline CDR1 is KGHSH and CDR2 is LQKENI. CDR3 sequence (DNA): TGTGCCAGCTCCCGACAGGGGGGCAATCAGCCCCAGCATTTT. This sequence encodes CASSRQGGNQPQHF.

This clone was seen only once. CDR3: CASSEFLSDRAAQYF. CDR3 nucleotides: TGTGCCAGCAGTGAATTCCTATCCGACAGGGCTGCGCAGTATTTT. J is TRBJ2-3 and V is TRBV6-1, with 7 nucleotides matching TRBD1. Germline V lookup: CDR1 MNHNS, CDR2 SASEGT. This CDR3 has 15 amino acids. V shed 2 bases and J 10 bases; nucleotides not matched to a gene: 12.

This clone has a single count. This sequence joins TRBV6-2 or TRBV6-3 and TRBJ2-7; D uncertain. Germline CDR1 reads MNHEY; CDR2 reads SVGEGT. The CDR3 is 13 amino acids. Trimming pared 1 base from V and 5 bases from J, leaving 9 bases between. The chain's CDR3 is CASSYWAPNEQYF. In DNA, the CDR3 is TGTGCCAGCAGTTACTGGGCACCGAACGAGCAGTACTTC.

The chain combines TRBV4-3 with TRBJ1-2, with 7 bases fitting TRBD1. Germline loops: CDR1 LGHNA, CDR2 YSLEER. This CDR3 spans 15 amino acids. With 2 bases clipped from V and 3 bases from J, the junction kept 6 bases outside the gene matches. The CDR3 reads CASSQRQGSDYGYTF. Written as DNA, the CDR3 is TGCGCCAGCAGCCAAAGACAGGGTAGCGACTATGGCTACACCTTC.

This sequence joins TRBV18 and TRBJ1-2, with TRBD1 matching over 9 bases. After removal of 2 bases from V and 2 bases from J, the junction contained 9 bases not matched to a gene. In germline, CDR1 is KGHSH, CDR2 LQKENI. This CDR3 spans 17 amino acids. The CDR3 loop reads CASSPIISGTGNYGYTF. The CDR3, as DNA: TGTGCCAGCTCACCAATAATATCCGGGACAGGGAACTATGGCTACACCTTC.